This record looks at one T cell receptor (beta chain) sequence and its context. Sequenced by immunoSEQ multiplex PCR; TCRdb stores in-frame clones only, minus some. The data show 35,000 to 50,000 clones, less than 95% seen once. This specimen comes from a study of control samples from healthy donors and cancer patients. CDR1 MNHNY and CDR2 SVGAGI come from the germline V gene (reference sequence). This CDR3 has 16 residues. Sequencing used blood. The rearrangement uses TRBV6-6 and TRBJ2-2; 11 nucleotides align to TRBD2. The clonotype comes from a man aged 55 to 69 in good health. In DNA, the CDR3 is TGTGCAACGTGGAGTAGCGGGAGGGCGGACACCGGGGAGCTGTTTTTT. It specifies CATWSSGRADTGELFF.